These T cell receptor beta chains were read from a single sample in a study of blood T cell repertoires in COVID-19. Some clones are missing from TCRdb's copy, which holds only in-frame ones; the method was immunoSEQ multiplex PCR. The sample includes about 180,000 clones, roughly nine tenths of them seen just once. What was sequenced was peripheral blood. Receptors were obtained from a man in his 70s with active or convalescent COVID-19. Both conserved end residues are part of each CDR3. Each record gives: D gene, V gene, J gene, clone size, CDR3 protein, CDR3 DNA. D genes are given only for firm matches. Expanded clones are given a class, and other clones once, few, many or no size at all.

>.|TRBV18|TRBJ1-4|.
CASSPRQGTNEKLFF
TGTGCCAGCTCACCACGGCAGGGCACTAATGAAAAACTGTTTTTT
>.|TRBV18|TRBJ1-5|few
CASSPRSSTVYSNQPQHF
TGTGCCAGCTCACCACGCTCCTCGACAGTCTATAGCAATCAGCCCCAGCATTTT
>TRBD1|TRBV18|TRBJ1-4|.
CASSDRGRLATNEKLFF
TGTGCCAGCTCAGACAGGGGCCGACTCGCAACTAATGAAAAACTGTTTTTT
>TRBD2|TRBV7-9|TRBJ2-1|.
CASSATSGGVGEQFF
TGTGCCAGCAGCGCGACTAGCGGGGGTGTAGGTGAGCAGTTCTTC
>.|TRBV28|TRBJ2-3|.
CASSLPGFETDTQYF
TGTGCCAGCAGTTTGCCCGGGTTTGAGACAGATACGCAGTATTTT
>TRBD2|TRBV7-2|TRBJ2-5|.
CASSPGLAGRQETQYF
TGTGCCAGCAGCCCGGGACTAGCGGGTCGCCAAGAGACCCAGTACTTC
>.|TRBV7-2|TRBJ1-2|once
CASSLGGQILLTF
TGTGCCAGCAGCTTAGGGGGCCAGATACTGCTCACCTTC
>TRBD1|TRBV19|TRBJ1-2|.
CASARDRLNYGYTF
TGTGCCAGTGCTCGGGACAGACTTAACTATGGCTACACCTTC
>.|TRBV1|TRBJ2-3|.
CTSSQSRLAARTDTQYF
TGCACCAGCAGCCAATCTCGACTAGCGGCGCGCACAGATACGCAGTATTTT
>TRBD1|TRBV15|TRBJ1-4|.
CATSKFRDRGSTNEKLFF
TGTGCCACCAGCAAATTCCGGGACAGGGGATCAACTAATGAAAAACTGTTTTTT
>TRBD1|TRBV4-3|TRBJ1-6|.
CASSLTGRSYNSPLHF
TGCGCCAGCAGCCTGACAGGGAGGTCTTATAATTCACCCCTCCACTTT
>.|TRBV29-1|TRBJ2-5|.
CSVAPFSGETQYF
TGCAGCGTTGCACCTTTCTCCGGGGAGACCCAGTACTTC
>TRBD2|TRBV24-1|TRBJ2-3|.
CATSHRTSGRGNTQYF
TGTGCCACCAGCCACCGGACTAGCGGGAGAGGGAATACGCAGTATTTT
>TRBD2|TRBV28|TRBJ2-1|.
CASRDGTSGSRLTISSYNEQFF
TGTGCCAGCAGGGATGGGACTAGCGGGAGCCGGCTTACTATAAGCTCCTACAATGAGCAGTTCTTC
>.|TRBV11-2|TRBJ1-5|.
CASSLSNWSNQPQHF
TGTGCCAGCAGCTTAAGTAACTGGAGCAATCAGCCCCAGCATTTT
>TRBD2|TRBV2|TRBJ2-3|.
CASKPSGGTDTQYF
TGTGCCAGCAAACCTAGCGGGGGGACAGATACGCAGTATTTT
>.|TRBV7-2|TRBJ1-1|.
CASSATGNTEAFF
TGTGCCAGCAGCGCAACAGGGAACACTGAAGCTTTCTTT
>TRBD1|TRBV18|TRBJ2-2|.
CASLGQMNTGELFF
TGTGCCAGCCTGGGACAGATGAACACCGGGGAGCTGTTTTTT
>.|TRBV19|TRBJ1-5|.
CASRTTGPSNQPQHF
TGTGCCAGTAGGACCACAGGGCCGAGCAATCAGCCCCAGCATTTT
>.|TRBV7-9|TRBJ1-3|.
CASTSRGGAAGNTIYF
TGTGCCAGCACCTCCCGGGGGGGGGCGGCTGGAAACACCATATATTTT
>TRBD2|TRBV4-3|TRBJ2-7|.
CASSQEVGWGLAGHRVSYEQYF
TGCGCCAGCAGCCAAGAGGTCGGGTGGGGACTAGCGGGCCATCGGGTCTCCTACGAGCAGTACTTC
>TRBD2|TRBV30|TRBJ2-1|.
CAWRPAGAANEQFF
TGTGCCTGGAGACCTGCGGGAGCGGCAAATGAGCAGTTCTTC
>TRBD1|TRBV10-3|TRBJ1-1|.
CATGLKTGALVDTEAFF
TGTGCCACGGGACTGAAGACAGGGGCCCTGGTGGACACTGAAGCTTTCTTT
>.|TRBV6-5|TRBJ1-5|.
CASRPGLNQPQHF
TGTGCCAGCAGACCTGGGCTCAATCAGCCCCAGCATTTT
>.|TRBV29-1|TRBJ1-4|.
CSVPGPDLKFGEKLFF
TGCAGCGTCCCCGGGCCGGACTTAAAGTTTGGTGAAAAACTGTTTTTT
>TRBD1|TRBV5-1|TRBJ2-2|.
CASSNRGMNTGELFF
TGCGCCAGCAGCAACAGGGGAATGAACACCGGGGAGCTGTTTTTT
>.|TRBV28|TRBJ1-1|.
CASSFPPGRNTEAFF
TGTGCCAGCAGTTTTCCGCCCGGGAGGAACACTGAAGCTTTCTTT
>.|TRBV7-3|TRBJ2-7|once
CASSQVAGSEQYF
TGTGCCAGCAGCCAGGTGGCAGGGTCGGAGCAGTACTTC
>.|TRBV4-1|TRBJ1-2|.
CASSQVGQDSNYGYTF
TGCGCCAGCAGCCAAGTGGGCCAAGACAGTAACTATGGCTACACCTTC
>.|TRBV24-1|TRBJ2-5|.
CATSSGQLQETQYF
TGTGCCACCAGTTCAGGACAGCTCCAAGAGACCCAGTACTTC
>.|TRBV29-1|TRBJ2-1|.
CSVPTGVHNEQFF
TGCAGCGTCCCGACAGGAGTTCACAATGAGCAGTTCTTC
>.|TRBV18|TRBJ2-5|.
CASSPRRTEETQYF
TGTGCCAGCTCACCTCGACGGACAGAAGAGACCCAGTACTTC
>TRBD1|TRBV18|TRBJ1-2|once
CASSTTGTGGYGYTF
TGTGCCAGCTCAACAACCGGGACAGGGGGCTATGGCTACACCTTC
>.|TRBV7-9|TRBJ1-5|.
CASSREDQPQHF
TGTGCCAGCAGCCGAGAAGATCAGCCCCAGCATTTT
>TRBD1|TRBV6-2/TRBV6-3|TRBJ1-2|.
CASSYGQGSASIYGYTF
TGTGCCAGCAGTTATGGACAGGGATCCGCTTCTATCTATGGCTACACCTTC
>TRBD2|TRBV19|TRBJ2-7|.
CASSFGGSGYEQYF
TGTGCCAGTAGCTTCGGGGGGAGTGGGTACGAGCAGTACTTC
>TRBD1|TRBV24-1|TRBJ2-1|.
CATSDNAGTGYNEQFF
TGTGCCACCAGTGATAACGCCGGGACAGGGTACAATGAGCAGTTCTTC
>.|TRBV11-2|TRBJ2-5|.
CASSLGIAKETQYF
TGTGCCAGCAGCTTAGGTATAGCGAAAGAGACCCAGTACTTC
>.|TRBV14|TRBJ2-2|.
CASSQESGIGELFF
TGTGCCAGCAGCCAAGAATCGGGGATCGGGGAGCTGTTTTTT
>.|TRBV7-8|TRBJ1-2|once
CASSLVAGSNYGYTF
TGTGCCAGCAGCTTAGTGGCGGGCTCTAACTATGGCTACACCTTC
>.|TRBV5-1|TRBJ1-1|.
CASSLPQNTEAFF
TGCGCCAGCAGCTTGCCACAGAACACTGAAGCTTTCTTT
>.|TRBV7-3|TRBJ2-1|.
CASSLTSKYPSSYNEQFF
TGTGCCAGCAGCTTAACGTCGAAATACCCGAGCTCCTACAATGAGCAGTTCTTC
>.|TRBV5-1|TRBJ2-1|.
CASSSPVGGSLRNEQFF
TGCGCCAGCAGCTCTCCGGTCGGGGGAAGCCTTCGGAATGAGCAGTTCTTC
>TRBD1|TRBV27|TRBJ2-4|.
CASSSPTGFKNIQYF
TGTGCCAGCAGTTCCCCGACAGGGTTCAAAAACATTCAGTACTTC
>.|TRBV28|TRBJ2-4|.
CASSLGGLAKNIQYF
TGTGCCAGCAGTTTGGGGGGACTAGCCAAAAACATTCAGTACTTC
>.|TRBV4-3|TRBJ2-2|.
CASSLNLAGTGELFF
TGCGCCAGCAGCCTGAATCTCGCGGGCACCGGGGAGCTGTTTTTT
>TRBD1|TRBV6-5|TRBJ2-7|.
CATHRGSYEQYF
TGTGCCACCCACAGGGGTTCCTACGAGCAGTACTTC
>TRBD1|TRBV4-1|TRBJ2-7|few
CASSDRDSSSYEQYF
TGCGCCAGCAGCGACCGGGACAGCAGCTCCTACGAGCAGTACTTC